This TCR beta chain was recovered during a study of OX40 agonist ivuxolimab in advanced cancers. Clones were sequenced by immunoSEQ multiplex PCR, and TCRdb holds only the in-frame ones, with some missing. Among around 76,000 clones, roughly 90% were seen once, and the ten largest hold approximately 11%. The germline V gene encodes CDR1 MNHNY and CDR2 SVGAGI (reference sequence). Between the trimmed V and J ends, which lost 6 bases and 3 bases, there was a span of 8 bases. This CDR3 comprises 13 residues. This TCR was recovered from an adult with an advanced solid tumor such as melanoma, head and neck, liver or kidney cancer. The specimen comprised CD4+ or CD8+ T cells sorted from blood, sampled in a trial of the OX40 agonist ivuxolimab. V gene TRBV6-6 combines with J gene TRBJ1-4; the D is unclear. The CDR3 DNA sequence: TGTGCCAGCAGAGGGTGGTCTAATGAAAAACTGTTTTTT. Translation: CASRGWSNEKLFF.